This T cell receptor (beta chain) was recovered during a study of blood T cell repertoires in COVID-19. Looking at the study overall: Spain, Italy and the United States supplied samples that represented acute and convalescent COVID-19. From T cells, B-cell-depleted T cells, or PBMCs came the material, which was cDNA or gDNA.

Authors' analysis steps: Cell counts per sample came from amplifying reference gene primers. Sequencing was performed with immunoSEQ multiplex PCR; in TCRdb, only in-frame clones are kept and a portion is missing. V and J calls and clone size come straight from that table; D and trimming were deduced from the DNA. The repertoire holds roughly 140,000 clones, 78% seen once, with about 2% in the top ten. This TCR was sampled from a woman aged 55-75 years with acute or convalescent COVID-19. The specimen was peripheral blood.

The CDR3 DNA reads TGCGCCAGCAGGTTAGGGGCTTGGACTAACTCTGGGGCCAACGTCCTGACTTTC. The encoded protein is CASRLGAWTNSGANVLTF. This sequence joins TRBV5-1 and TRBJ2-6; D is possibly TRBD2 (6 bases). Trimming shortened V by 5 bases and J by 0 bases, and 18 bases separated the two germline ends. This CDR3 has 18 residues. The germline V gene has CDR1 SGHRS and CDR2 YFSETQ.